Presented here are 8 T cell receptor beta chains from one specimen sequenced in a study of shared clonotypes between healthy human individuals. The data were produced by immunoSEQ multiplex PCR, yet TCRdb's version contains in-frame clones alone and is incomplete. The sample lists some 1,900,000 clones, roughly 94% occurring once. CD45RO-negative, CCR7-selected cells formed the naive CD8 fraction, which excluded terminally differentiated effector memory CD45RA+ cells. The sample taken for sequencing was naive CD8+ T cells sorted from blood. These TCRs come from a man aged 18 to 30 in good health.

The rearrangement joins TRBV4-1 to TRBJ2-7; possibly TRBD1 for D (5 bases). Trimming pared 3 bases from V and 4 bases from J, leaving 10 bases between. The CDR3 length is 13 residues. In germline, CDR1 is MGHRA, CDR2 YSYEKL. The CDR3 nucleotides read TGCGCCAGCAGCCATTCAGGGATTTACGAGCAGTACTTC. Its protein product is CASSHSGIYEQYF.

The gene calls are TRBV27 and TRBJ2-2; D not resolved. The CDR3 covers 15 residues. Germline CDR1 MNHEY, CDR2 SMNVEV (reference sequence). Trimming pared 3 bases from V and 6 bases from J, leaving 14 bases between. The CDR3 DNA reads as TGTGCCAGCAGTTTGGGCGCATCCGGCGCCGGGGAGCTGTTTTTT. Protein sequence: CASSLGASGAGELFF.

This sequence joins TRBV7-8 and TRBJ2-7; 12 bases map to TRBD2. Unmatched junction bases numbered 8, after V lost 5 bases and J lost 3 bases. Germline assignment: CDR1 SGHVS and CDR2 FQNEAQ. The CDR3 is made up of 16 amino acids. The CDR3 DNA reads TGTGCCAGCAGCGAGACGACTAGCGGGGGAGGCTACGAGCAGTACTTC. Translation gives CASSETTSGGGYEQYF.

V gene TRBV28 combines with J gene TRBJ1-4, with TRBD1 matching 7 bases. CDR3 length: 18 residues. Germline V gene data show CDR1 as MDHEN and CDR2 as SYDVKM. The V and J ends lost 5 bases and 1 base, in that order; junction bases with no gene match: 13. The CDR3 region has the DNA TGTGCCAGCAGTGAGACAGGGTTAGTCTTTCGAACTAATGAAAAACTGTTTTTT. This gives the protein CASSETGLVFRTNEKLFF. The full variable domain, its missing parts supplied by reference TRBV28 and TRBJ1-4, is DVKVTQSSRYLVKRTGEKVFLECVQDMDHENMFWYRQDPGLGLRLIYFSYDVKMKEKGDIPEGYSVSREKKERFSLILESASTNQTSMYLCASSETGLVFRTNEKLFFGSGTQLSVL.

This chain connects TRBV10-3 to TRBJ1-1, with a weak D call TRBD1 (6 bases). This CDR3 region has 15 residues. Trimming shortened V by 3 bases and J by 11 bases, and 22 bases separated the two germline ends. The germline gives CDR1 ENHRY, CDR2 SYGVKD. CDR3 nucleotide sequence: TGTGCCATCAGTGACCTACGGACAGCTGGAATCGAGGCTTTCTTT. It encodes CAISDLRTAGIEAFF.

V is TRBV29-1 and J is TRBJ2-3, with TRBD2 identical over 12 bases. CDR3 length: 18 amino acids. With 1 base clipped from V and 1 base from J, the junction kept 9 bases outside the gene matches. Germline values: CDR1 SQVTM, CDR2 ANQGSEA. CDR3 in amino acids: CSVEGVGLAGRGTDTQYF. Here the CDR3 DNA reads TGCAGCGTTGAAGGAGTAGGACTAGCGGGGCGGGGCACAGATACGCAGTATTTT.

This chain uses TRBV28 with TRBJ2-5; a weak D match, TRBD2 (5 bases). Trimming removed 6 bases from V and 4 bases from J, with 18 bases in between. This CDR3 comprises 15 residues. The germline V gene has CDR1 MDHEN and CDR2 SYDVKM. The CDR3 coding sequence is TGTGCCAGCAGCCCCCTAACGAAGGCGGGAGAGACCCAGTACTTC. This codes for CASSPLTKAGETQYF. The full variable domain, completed using reference TRBV28 and TRBJ2-5, is DVKVTQSSRYLVKRTGEKVFLECVQDMDHENMFWYRQDPGLGLRLIYFSYDVKMKEKGDIPEGYSVSREKKERFSLILESASTNQTSMYLCASSPLTKAGETQYFGPGTRLLVL.

V usage is TRBV28 and J usage is TRBJ1-5, with a tentative D call TRBD1 (6 bases). V was clipped by 6 bases and J by 2 bases, with 14 bases between them. CDR3 length: 15 residues. CDR1 and CDR2 (germline): MDHEN, SYDVKM. CDR3 loop: CASRTGPGGNQPQHF. As DNA, the CDR3 is TGTGCCAGCAGAACAGGGCCGGGGGGCAATCAGCCCCAGCATTTT.